The clone carrying this T cell receptor (beta chain) has a single count. The antigen remains undetermined. The PCR made use of 60 Vbeta and 13 Jbeta primers. Measured with immunoSEQ multiplex PCR; TCRdb has only the in-frame clones, and not every one. Here the sample spans roughly 290,000 clones, over 85% being singletons. The data are from a study of cytomegalovirus exposure and HLA in healthy donors. Trimming removed 3 bases from V and 6 bases from J; junction bases left unmatched: 14. The CDR3 contains 17 residues. CDR1 is SGHTA and CDR2 is FQGNSA in the germline V gene. Findings and limits, study-wide: One variant, a missense change in DCLRE1C, was linked in a later analysis to TCR beta V- and J-gene trimming.

This sequence originates from a woman between 18 and 30 years old in good health and CMV-seronegative. The V call is TRBV7-2, the J call TRBJ1-1; TRBD1 matches 9 bases. The sample was PBMCs. The CDR3 is CASSFPSLQGALAEAFF. The CDR3 DNA reads as TGTGCCAGCAGCTTCCCGTCGCTACAGGGGGCCTTGGCTGAAGCTTTCTTT.